The 24 T cell receptor beta chains presented below share a single source sample, sequenced in a study of T cell responses to AZD1222 COVID-19 vaccine. TCRdb keeps only in-frame clones here, not all; method: immunoSEQ multiplex PCR. The sample lists approximately 120,000 clones; over 75% were seen once. The starting material was peripheral blood, obtained on day 0 of AZD1222 vaccination. These receptors all come from an adult in good health.

The V call is TRBV19, the J call TRBJ2-2, with 8 positions matching TRBD1. The CDR3 extends over 16 amino acids. Germline trimming cut 5 bases from V and 1 base from J; bases unmatched to any gene: 6. CDR1 LNHDA and CDR2 SQIVND come from the germline V gene (reference sequence). CDR3 in amino acids: CASSPMGQVNTGELFF. CDR3 DNA sequence: TGTGCCAGTAGTCCCATGGGACAGGTGAACACCGGGGAGCTGTTTTTT.

This clone was detected once. The chain joins TRBV6-5 to TRBJ2-1; 7 bases align to TRBD1. The germline gives CDR1 MNHEY, CDR2 SVGAGI. The ends lost 4 bases at V and 6 bases at J; junction bases unmatched: 12. CDR3 size: 16 residues. This chain's CDR3 is CASSSIGRGKGNEQFF. CDR3 in DNA: TGTGCCAGCAGTTCCATCGGCAGGGGGAAAGGCAATGAGCAGTTCTTC.

This clone was seen once. The CDR3 DNA is TGTGCCAGCAGCCAAGAAACCTTGTCTAACTATGGCTACACCTTC. Its protein is CASSQETLSNYGYTF. The chain has TRBV3-1 (or the pseudogene TRBV3-2) and TRBJ1-2; D call uncertain. Germline V gene lookup returns CDR1 LGHDT and CDR2 YNNKEL (reference sequence). The V gene lost 0 bases and the J gene lost 0 bases, with 8 bases spanning the gap. The CDR3 loop spans 15 amino acids.

This chain connects TRBV5-1 to TRBJ2-7, with 9 bases lining up with TRBD1. Germline trimming cut 5 bases from V and 6 bases from J; bases unmatched to any gene: 9. The CDR3 contains 14 residues. Per germline, CDR1 SGHRS and CDR2 YFSETQ. The CDR3 is CASRRTGALGEQYF. The CDR3 bases are TGCGCCAGCAGGAGGACAGGGGCCCTCGGCGAGCAGTACTTC.

The count of this clone is one. The chain uses TRBV24-1 and TRBJ1-2; no clear D gene. This CDR3 spans 14 amino acids. Trimming removed 0 bases at V and 7 bases at J, with 11 bases between. Germline CDR1 KGHDR, CDR2 SFDVKD. The chain's CDR3 is CATSDLSGSGGYTF. The CDR3 region has the DNA TGTGCCACCAGTGATTTGTCCGGGAGCGGTGGCTACACCTTC.

This chain connects TRBV9 to TRBJ2-1; TRBD1 agrees at 10 bases. The ends lost 5 bases at V and 8 bases at J; junction bases unmatched: 4. CDR1 is SGDLS and CDR2 is YYNGEE in the germline V gene. The CDR3 is 13 residues long. CDR3 loop: CASRRQGAYEQFF. In nucleotides, the CDR3 is TGTGCCAGCAGAAGACAGGGGGCCTATGAGCAGTTCTTC.

This clone was detected a few times. Written as DNA, the CDR3 is TGTGCCACCGAGGGTGATAGAGGGGCAAGAGATACGCAGTATTTT. Translating it yields CATEGDRGARDTQYF. The chain carries TRBV28 and TRBJ2-3; D tentatively fits TRBD1 or TRBD2 (5 bases each). CDR3 length: 15 residues. The V and J ends lost 10 bases and 5 bases respectively, with 22 bases between them. Germline values: CDR1 MDHEN, CDR2 SYDVKM.

V and J are TRBV5-1 and TRBJ2-3, with D unresolved. This CDR3 is built from 13 residues. With 7 bases removed from V and 1 base from J, the gap between germline ends came to 10 bases. Germline lookup yields CDR1 SGHRS and CDR2 YFSETQ. The CDR3 loop reads CASGYDRTDTQYF. The CDR3 DNA is TGCGCCAGCGGATACGACCGCACAGATACGCAGTATTTT. The variable domain in full, completed from reference TRBV5-1 and TRBJ2-3, reads KAGVTQTPRYLIKTRGQQVTLSCSPISGHRSVSWYQQTPGQGLQFLFEYFSETQRNKGNFPGRFSGRQFSNSRSEMNVSTLELGDSALYLCASGYDRTDTQYFGPGTRLTVL.

This rearrangement joins TRBV5-1 to TRBJ2-1; no clear D gene. The V and J ends lost 0 bases and 6 bases respectively, with 7 bases between them. The germline gives CDR1 SGHRS, CDR2 YFSETQ. CDR3 size: 13 residues. CDR3 DNA: TGCGCCAGCAGCTTGGATGGCTTCAATGAGCAGTTCTTC. This sequence encodes CASSLDGFNEQFF.

The J gene is TRBJ2-1, the V gene TRBV9; tentative D call: TRBD2 (5 bases). The CDR3 extends over 13 amino acids. Germline V CDR1 and CDR2: SGDLS, YYNGEE. Trimming cost V 2 bases and J 8 bases, with 11 bases left between them. The CDR3 reads CASSVRARDEQFF. CDR3 nucleotide sequence: TGTGCCAGCAGCGTGAGAGCGAGGGATGAGCAGTTCTTC. The full variable domain, its missing parts supplied by reference TRBV9 and TRBJ2-1, is DSGVTQTPKHLITATGQRVTLRCSPRSGDLSVYWYQQSLDQGLQFLIQYYNGEERAKGNILERFSAQQFPDLHSELNLSSLELGDSALYFCASSVRARDEQFFGPGTRLTVL.

The chain carries TRBV5-4 and TRBJ1-1; D gene uncertain. This CDR3 is built from 15 residues. V was pared by 4 bases and J by 1 base, with 14 bases between. Germline values: CDR1 SGHNT, CDR2 YYREEE (reference sequence). DNA for the CDR3: TGTGCCAGCAGCCCCCAAGCAGTGGGGAACACTGAAGCTTTCTTT. Translation: CASSPQAVGNTEAFF.

J is TRBJ2-7 and V is TRBV10-1; 9 positions match TRBD1. Germline CDR1 reads WNHNN; CDR2 reads SYGVQD (reference sequence). Germline trimming cut 4 bases from V and 6 bases from J; bases unmatched to any gene: 10. This CDR3 has 15 amino acids. CDR3 residues: CASSGRDRARGEQYF. The CDR3 DNA is TGCGCCAGCAGTGGCCGGGACAGGGCCCGAGGCGAGCAGTACTTC.

This chain links TRBV18 with TRBJ1-2; perhaps TRBD1 as D (6 bases). CDR1 and CDR2 (germline): KGHSH, LQKENI. The length of the CDR3 is 15 residues. V shed 1 base and J shed 0 bases, with 9 bases lying between them. The CDR3 region is CASSPRQGSNYGYTF. DNA of the CDR3: TGTGCCAGCTCACCACGCCAGGGGTCTAACTATGGCTACACCTTC.

The chain links TRBV15 to TRBJ1-4; no clear D. The CDR3 contains 14 residues. Per the germline V gene, CDR1 is LNHNV and CDR2 is YYDKDF (reference sequence). V was pared by 1 base and J by 8 bases, with 11 bases between. The CDR3 reads CATSRGGIGEKLFF. CDR3 sequence (DNA): TGTGCCACCAGCAGAGGCGGGATTGGCGAAAAACTGTTTTTT.

This clone was picked up one time. The chain employs TRBV5-1 and TRBJ1-4, with D tentatively TRBD1 (5 bases). V lost 4 bases and J 8 bases, leaving 18 bases between the germline ends. CDR3 length: 15 residues. Looked up from germline, CDR1 is SGHRS and CDR2 is YFSETQ. The CDR3 reads CASSIQPGGVEKLFF. CDR3 in DNA: TGCGCCAGCAGCATCCAACCCGGGGGGGTCGAAAAACTGTTTTTT.

The chain recombines TRBV11-3 with TRBJ1-1; D call uncertain. V lost 5 bases and J lost 1, with 14 bases in between. Germline lookup yields CDR1 SGHNT and CDR2 YENEEA. The CDR3 length is 15 residues. Here the CDR3 DNA reads TGTGCCAGCAGCAGACAAAGTCTGGCGAACACTGAAGCTTTCTTT. It yields the protein CASSRQSLANTEAFF.

The chain joins TRBV7-3 to TRBJ2-1; 7 nucleotides agree with TRBD1. V was pared by 5 bases and J by 4 bases, with 8 bases of the junction left unmatched. The CDR3 is made up of 15 amino acids. Germline CDR1 is SGHTA and CDR2 is FQGTGA. CDR3 nucleotide sequence: TGTGCCAGCAGCCCCACGGGACAGCAATACAATGAGCAGTTCTTC. Protein sequence: CASSPTGQQYNEQFF.

The CDR3 reads CAISERQGGGQPQHF. The CDR3 nucleotides read TGTGCCATCAGTGAGCGACAGGGTGGTGGGCAGCCCCAGCATTTT. This rearrangement joins TRBV10-3 to TRBJ1-5; TRBD1 matches at 7 bases. V lost 2 bases, J lost 7 bases, and 8 bases stayed unmatched. The CDR3 is 15 amino acids. Germline values: CDR1 ENHRY, CDR2 SYGVKD.

The rearrangement uses TRBV6-5 and TRBJ1-1; the D is unclear. CDR3 length: 15 amino acids. Germline V gene sequence: CDR1 MNHEY, CDR2 SVGAGI. The germline V and J ends were trimmed by 2 bases and 0 bases, with 10 bases remaining between them. DNA for the CDR3: TGTGCCAGCAGTTACAGGGCAACCATGAACACTGAAGCTTTCTTT. Its translation is CASSYRATMNTEAFF.

The J gene is TRBJ1-2, the V gene TRBV11-3; D is unresolved. V was cut by 2 bases and J by 2 bases, with 6 bases left in between. CDR1 and CDR2 (germline): SGHNT, YENEEA. This CDR3 region has 13 residues. This CDR3 reads CASSLPGNYGYTF. The CDR3 nucleotides are TGTGCCAGCAGCTTACCGGGAAACTATGGCTACACCTTC.

The chain combines TRBV4-2 with TRBJ2-7; perhaps TRBD1 as D (6 bases). The germline CDR1 and CDR2 sequences are LGHNA and YNFKEQ. This CDR3 region has 12 residues. With 11 bases removed from V and 1 base from J, the gap between germline ends came to 12 bases. The CDR3 sequence is CAGRTVSYEQYF. The CDR3 coding sequence is TGTGCCGGCCGGACAGTTTCCTACGAGCAGTACTTC.

The V call is TRBV12-3 or TRBV12-4, the J call TRBJ1-2; D gene ambiguous. This CDR3 comprises 13 residues. The V end lost 2 bases, the J end lost 2 bases, and 6 bases lay between the germline ends. The CDR3 reads CASSLRRNYGYTF. The DNA for the CDR3 is TGTGCCAGCAGTTTAAGACGAAACTATGGCTACACCTTC.

The gene calls are TRBV2 and TRBJ2-7; TRBD2 is a possible D gene (5 bases). Germline CDR1 is SNHLY and CDR2 is FYNNEI. This CDR3 contains 14 residues. Trimming removed 8 bases at V and 2 bases at J, with 16 bases between. In nucleotides, the CDR3 is TGTGCCAGCGCCACTCTCGGGATGCCCTACGAGCAGTACTTC. This codes for CASATLGMPYEQYF.

The gene calls are TRBV19 and TRBJ1-1, with D possibly matching TRBD1 (5 bases). The V gene's germline CDR1 is LNHDA and CDR2 SQIVND (reference sequence). The CDR3 extends over 14 amino acids. The ends were cut back, 3 bases at V and 6 bases at J, with 14 bases in the middle. CDR3 nucleotides: TGTGCCAGTAGTATTGGGGGAACTGGGGCTGAAGCTTTCTTT. Amino acids: CASSIGGTGAEAFF.